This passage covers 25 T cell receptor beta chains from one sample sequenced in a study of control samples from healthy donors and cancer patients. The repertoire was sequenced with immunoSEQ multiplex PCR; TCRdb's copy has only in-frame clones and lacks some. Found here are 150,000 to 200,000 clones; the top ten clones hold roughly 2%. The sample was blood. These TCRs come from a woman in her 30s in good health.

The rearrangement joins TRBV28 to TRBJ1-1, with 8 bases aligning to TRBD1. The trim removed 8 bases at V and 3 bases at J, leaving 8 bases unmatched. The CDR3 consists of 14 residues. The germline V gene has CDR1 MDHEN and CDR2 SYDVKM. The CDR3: CASRQGPRDTEAFF. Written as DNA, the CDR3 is TGTGCCAGCCGACAGGGGCCCCGAGACACTGAAGCTTTCTTT.

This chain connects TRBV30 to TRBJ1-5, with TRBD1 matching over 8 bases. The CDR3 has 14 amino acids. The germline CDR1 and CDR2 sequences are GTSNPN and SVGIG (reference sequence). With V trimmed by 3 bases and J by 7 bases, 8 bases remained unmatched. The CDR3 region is CAWSPGQGGQPQHF. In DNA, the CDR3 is TGTGCCTGGAGCCCAGGACAGGGCGGGCAGCCCCAGCATTTT.

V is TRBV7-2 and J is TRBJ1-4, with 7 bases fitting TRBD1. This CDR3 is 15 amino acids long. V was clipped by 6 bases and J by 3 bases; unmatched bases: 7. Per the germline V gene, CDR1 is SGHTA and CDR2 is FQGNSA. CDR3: CASRATGLSNEKLFF. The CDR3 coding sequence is TGTGCCAGCAGGGCGACAGGGCTATCTAATGAAAAACTGTTTTTT.

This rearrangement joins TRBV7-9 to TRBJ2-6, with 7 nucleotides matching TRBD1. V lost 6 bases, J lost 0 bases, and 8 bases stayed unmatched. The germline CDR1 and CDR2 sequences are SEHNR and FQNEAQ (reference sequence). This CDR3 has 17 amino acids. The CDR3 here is CASSHLGQASGANVLTF. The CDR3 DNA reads TGTGCCAGCAGTCATCTCGGACAGGCCTCTGGGGCCAACGTCCTGACTTTC.

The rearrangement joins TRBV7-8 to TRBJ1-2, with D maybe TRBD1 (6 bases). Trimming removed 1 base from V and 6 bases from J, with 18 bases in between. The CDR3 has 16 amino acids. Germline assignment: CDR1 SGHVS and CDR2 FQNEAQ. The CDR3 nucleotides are TGTGCCAGCAGCTTAGTACAGGGCTTAGGTGGGGATGGCTACACCTTC. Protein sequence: CASSLVQGLGGDGYTF.

CDR3 DNA: TGCGCCAGCAGCCAAGGGTTGATACAGATCTCTAACTATGGCTACACCTTC. It codes for CASSQGLIQISNYGYTF. The chain combines TRBV4-3 with TRBJ1-2; D is unclear. The length of the CDR3 is 17 residues. V was pared by 1 base and J by 0 bases, with 15 bases between. Germline lookup yields CDR1 LGHNA and CDR2 YSLEER.

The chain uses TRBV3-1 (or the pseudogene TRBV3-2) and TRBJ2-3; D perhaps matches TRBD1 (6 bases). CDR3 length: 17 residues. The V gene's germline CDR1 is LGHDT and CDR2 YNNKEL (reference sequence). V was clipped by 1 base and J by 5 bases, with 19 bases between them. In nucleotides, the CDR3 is TGTGCCAGCAGCCAAGGGTTGAACAGGGTGGGAAAAGATACGCAGTATTTT. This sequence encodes CASSQGLNRVGKDTQYF.

The CDR3 bases are TGTGCCAGCAGCCAAGCTACGGGGGGCCACGAGACCCAGTACTTC. This encodes CASSQATGGHETQYF. The J gene is TRBJ2-5, the V gene TRBV3-1 (or the pseudogene TRBV3-2); D might be TRBD2 (7 bases). Germline loops: CDR1 LGHDT, CDR2 YNNKEL (reference sequence). The CDR3 is 15 amino acids. V gave up 1 base and J gave up 5 bases, with 14 bases separating them.

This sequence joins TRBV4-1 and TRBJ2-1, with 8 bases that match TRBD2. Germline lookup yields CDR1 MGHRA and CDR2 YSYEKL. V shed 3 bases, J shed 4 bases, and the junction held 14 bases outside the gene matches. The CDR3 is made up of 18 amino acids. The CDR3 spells CASSHALKRGSYYNEQFF. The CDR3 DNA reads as TGCGCCAGCAGCCACGCCCTAAAGCGGGGGAGTTATTACAATGAGCAGTTCTTC.

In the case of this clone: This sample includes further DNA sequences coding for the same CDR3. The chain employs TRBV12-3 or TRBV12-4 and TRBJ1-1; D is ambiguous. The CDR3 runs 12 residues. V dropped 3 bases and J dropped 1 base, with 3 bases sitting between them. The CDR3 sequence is CASSFSNTEAFF. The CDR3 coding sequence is TGTGCCAGCAGTTTCTCGAACACTGAAGCTTTCTTT.

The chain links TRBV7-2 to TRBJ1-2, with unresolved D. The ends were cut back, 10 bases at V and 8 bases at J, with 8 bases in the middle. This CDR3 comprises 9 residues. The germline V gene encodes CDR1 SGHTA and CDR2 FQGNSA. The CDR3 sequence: CAIGSGYTF. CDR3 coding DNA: TGTGCCATAGGGAGCGGCTACACCTTC.

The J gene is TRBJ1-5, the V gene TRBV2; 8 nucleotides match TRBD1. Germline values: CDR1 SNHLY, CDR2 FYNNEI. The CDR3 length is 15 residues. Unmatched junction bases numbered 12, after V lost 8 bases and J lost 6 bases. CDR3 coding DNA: TGTGCCAGCTACCCCCGGGCAGGGGGCGGTCAGCCCCAGCATTTT. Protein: CASYPRAGGGQPQHF.

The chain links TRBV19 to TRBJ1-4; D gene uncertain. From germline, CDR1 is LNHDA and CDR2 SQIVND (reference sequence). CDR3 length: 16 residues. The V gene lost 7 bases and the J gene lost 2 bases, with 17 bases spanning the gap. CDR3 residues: CASKSMDFGTNEKLFF. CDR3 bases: TGTGCCAGTAAGTCAATGGATTTCGGGACTAATGAAAAACTGTTTTTT.

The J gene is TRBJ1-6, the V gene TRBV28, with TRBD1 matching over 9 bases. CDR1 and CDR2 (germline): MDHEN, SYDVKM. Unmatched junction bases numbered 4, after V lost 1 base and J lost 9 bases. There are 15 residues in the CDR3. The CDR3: CASSLSDRGLSPLHF. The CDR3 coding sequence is TGTGCCAGCAGTTTATCGGACAGGGGACTTTCACCCCTCCACTTT. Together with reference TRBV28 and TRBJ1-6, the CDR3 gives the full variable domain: DVKVTQSSRYLVKRTGEKVFLECVQDMDHENMFWYRQDPGLGLRLIYFSYDVKMKEKGDIPEGYSVSREKKERFSLILESASTNQTSMYLCASSLSDRGLSPLHFGNGTRLTVT.

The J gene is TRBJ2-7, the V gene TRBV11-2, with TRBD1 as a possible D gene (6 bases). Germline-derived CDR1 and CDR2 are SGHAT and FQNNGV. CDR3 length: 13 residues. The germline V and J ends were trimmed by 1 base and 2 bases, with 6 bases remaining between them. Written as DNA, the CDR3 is TGTGCCAGCAGCTTAGGGGGGCCCTACGAGCAGTACTTC. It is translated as CASSLGGPYEQYF.

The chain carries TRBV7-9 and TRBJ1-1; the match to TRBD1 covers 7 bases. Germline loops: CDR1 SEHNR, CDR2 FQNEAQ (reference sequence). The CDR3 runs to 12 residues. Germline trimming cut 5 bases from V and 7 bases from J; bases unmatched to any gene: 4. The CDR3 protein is CASSPDRFEAFF. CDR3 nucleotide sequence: TGTGCCAGCAGCCCGGACAGGTTTGAAGCTTTCTTT.

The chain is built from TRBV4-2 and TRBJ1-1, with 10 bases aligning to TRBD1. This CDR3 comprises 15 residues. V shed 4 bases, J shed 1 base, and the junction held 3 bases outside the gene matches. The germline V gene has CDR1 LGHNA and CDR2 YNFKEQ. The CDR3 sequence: CASSLGQGPNTEAFF. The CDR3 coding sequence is TGTGCCAGCAGCCTGGGACAGGGGCCGAACACTGAAGCTTTCTTT.

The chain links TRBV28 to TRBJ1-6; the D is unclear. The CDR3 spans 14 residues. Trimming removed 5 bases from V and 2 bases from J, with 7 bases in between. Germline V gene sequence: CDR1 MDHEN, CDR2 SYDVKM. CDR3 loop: CASSPEPYNSPLHF. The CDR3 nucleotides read TGTGCCAGCAGTCCCGAGCCCTATAATTCACCCCTCCACTTT.

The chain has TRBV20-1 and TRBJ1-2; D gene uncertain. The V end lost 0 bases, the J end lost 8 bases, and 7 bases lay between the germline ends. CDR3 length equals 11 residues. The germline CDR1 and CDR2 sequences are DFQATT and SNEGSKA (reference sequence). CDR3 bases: TGCAGTGCTAGAGAGTGGACGGGCTACACCTTC. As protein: CSAREWTGYTF.

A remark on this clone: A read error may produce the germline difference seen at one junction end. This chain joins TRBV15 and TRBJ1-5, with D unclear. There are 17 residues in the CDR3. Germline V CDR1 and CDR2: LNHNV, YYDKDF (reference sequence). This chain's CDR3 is CATSGEVGSLTHQPQHF. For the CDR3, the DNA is TGTGCCACCAGCGGAGAAGTGGGCAGTCTCACTCATCAGCCCCAGCATTTT.

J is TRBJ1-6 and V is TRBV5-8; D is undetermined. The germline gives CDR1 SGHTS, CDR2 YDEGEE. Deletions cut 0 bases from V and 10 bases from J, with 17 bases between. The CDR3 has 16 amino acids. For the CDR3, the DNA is TGTGCCAGCAGCTTGGCTACCGTCGCAGCCAGGTCACCCCTCCACTTT. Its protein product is CASSLATVAARSPLHF.

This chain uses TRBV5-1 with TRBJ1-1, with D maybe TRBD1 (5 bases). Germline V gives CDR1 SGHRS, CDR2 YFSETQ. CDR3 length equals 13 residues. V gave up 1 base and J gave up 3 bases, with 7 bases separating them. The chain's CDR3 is CASSLTGDTEAFF. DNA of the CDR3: TGCGCCAGCAGCTTGACAGGAGACACTGAAGCTTTCTTT.

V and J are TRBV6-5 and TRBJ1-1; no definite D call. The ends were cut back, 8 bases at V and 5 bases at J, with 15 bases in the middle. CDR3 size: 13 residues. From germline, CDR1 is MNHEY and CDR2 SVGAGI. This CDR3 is CASPRAGETEAFF. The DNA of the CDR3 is TGTGCCAGCCCCCGGGCGGGAGAAACTGAAGCTTTCTTT.

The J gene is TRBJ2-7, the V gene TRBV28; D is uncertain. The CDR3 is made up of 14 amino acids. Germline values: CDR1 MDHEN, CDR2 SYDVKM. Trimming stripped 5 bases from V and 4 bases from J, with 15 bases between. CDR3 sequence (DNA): TGTGCCAGCAGTACCCCAAAACCCGGTTACGAGCAGTACTTC. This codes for CASSTPKPGYEQYF.

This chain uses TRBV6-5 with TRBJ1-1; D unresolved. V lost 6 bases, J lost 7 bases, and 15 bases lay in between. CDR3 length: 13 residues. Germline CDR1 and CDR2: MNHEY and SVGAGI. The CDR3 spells CASSRVVDGEAFF. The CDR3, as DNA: TGTGCCAGCAGCAGAGTTGTGGACGGTGAAGCTTTCTTT.